The 5 T cell receptor beta chains reported below all come from one sample, sequenced in a study of cytomegalovirus exposure and HLA in healthy donors (dated by TCRdb to 2015 to 2018). Libraries were built with the immunoSEQ multiplex PCR assay. For the multiplex PCR, a mixture combining 60 forward primers for TCR Vbeta segments and 13 reverse primers for TCR Jbeta segments was used. TCRdb mirrors the immuneACCESS table, restricted to in-frame sequences. Some clones are absent from its copies; in checked studies, under half trace to an unresolved V gene, and the reason for the others is unknown. The sample table lists around 140,000 clones, more than 75% of them with a count of one. About 8.6% of the sample comes from the top ten. Material: PBMCs. The receptors shown here come from a woman between 50 and 59 years old in good health and CMV-seropositive.

The chain links TRBV5-1 to TRBJ1-3; 9 bases line up with TRBD1. The germline V gene has CDR1 SGHRS and CDR2 YFSETQ. V dropped 1 base and J dropped 4; count of bases not matched to a gene: 9. The CDR3 contains 17 residues. This chain's CDR3 is CASSLNLQGATGNTIYF. The CDR3, as DNA: TGCGCCAGCAGCTTGAACCTACAGGGGGCAACAGGAAACACCATATATTTT.

The chain links TRBV28 to TRBJ1-3; D possibly corresponds to TRBD1 (6 bases). The CDR3 is 13 amino acids. The germline V gene encodes CDR1 MDHEN and CDR2 SYDVKM. V lost 8 bases and J 3 bases, leaving 11 bases between the germline ends. Written as DNA, the CDR3 is TGTGCCAGCGGTGGGGGCTATGGAAACACCATATATTTT. Its translation: CASGGGYGNTIYF. Looking up the rest from reference TRBV28 and TRBJ1-3 gives the full variable domain: DVKVTQSSRYLVKRTGEKVFLECVQDMDHENMFWYRQDPGLGLRLIYFSYDVKMKEKGDIPEGYSVSREKKERFSLILESASTNQTSMYLCASGGGYGNTIYFGEGSWLTVV.

The chain carries TRBV30 and TRBJ2-7, with 9 bases that match TRBD1. Germline CDR1 GTSNPN, CDR2 SVGIG (reference sequence). Unmatched junction bases numbered 3, after V lost 4 bases and J lost 5 bases. The CDR3 is 12 amino acids. The CDR3 nucleotides read TGTGCCTGGAACAGGGGGCCCGACGAGCAGTACTTC. It is translated as CAWNRGPDEQYF.

This chain connects TRBV30 to TRBJ1-4; TRBD1 matches 10 bases. Germline V gene data show CDR1 as GTSNPN and CDR2 as SVGIG (reference sequence). The CDR3 runs to 15 residues. V dropped 5 bases and J dropped 7; count of bases not matched to a gene: 10. DNA for the CDR3: TGTGCCTGGGCGGGACAGGGGCTTTTAGGTGAAAAACTGTTTTTT. Its protein product is CAWAGQGLLGEKLFF.

The rearrangement joins TRBV27 to TRBJ2-7; 9 bases are shared with TRBD1. V gave up 9 bases and J gave up 4 bases; unmatched junction bases: 7. Germline CDR1 and CDR2: MNHEY and SMNVEV (reference sequence). The CDR3 runs to 13 residues. Here the CDR3 DNA reads TGTGCCAGTTCGACAGGGGGGAGATACGAGCAGTACTTC. Translating it yields CASSTGGRYEQYF.